Sequencing of this T cell receptor beta chain was carried out in a study of cytomegalovirus exposure and HLA in healthy donors. Sequencing used immunoSEQ multiplex PCR; TCRdb keeps in-frame clones, though not all of them. This sample yields about 220,000 clones, of which 75% to 95% are seen a single time; 1.1% belongs to the top ten. This CDR3 is built from 16 residues. V was shortened by 0 bases and J by 8 bases, with 18 bases between the two germline ends. Germline V CDR1 and CDR2: SGDLS, YYNGEE. The clonotype originates from a woman under 30 in good health and CMV-seronegative. This sequence joins TRBV9 and TRBJ2-1; possible D gene TRBD2, 5 bases. Sample: PBMCs. The CDR3 bases are TGTGCCAGCAGCGTAGAATTAGGGAGTTCTGGAGATGAGCAGTTCTTC. Its protein product is CASSVELGSSGDEQFF. The full variable domain, in which reference TRBV9 and TRBJ2-1 provide the parts outside the CDR3, is DSGVTQTPKHLITATGQRVTLRCSPRSGDLSVYWYQQSLDQGLQFLIQYYNGEERAKGNILERFSAQQFPDLHSELNLSSLELGDSALYFCASSVELGSSGDEQFFGPGTRLTVL.